This T cell receptor beta chain came from a study of blood T cell repertoires in COVID-19. Assay used: immunoSEQ multiplex PCR; TCRdb lists only in-frame clones, some missing. The table has roughly 200,000 clones, around four fifths seen once; the top ten hold 6.5%. The CDR3 is made up of 13 amino acids. Trimming removed 3 bases at V and 5 bases at J, with 10 bases between. The receptor was isolated from a man between 70 and 80 years old with active or convalescent COVID-19. This chain joins TRBV12-3 or TRBV12-4 and TRBJ2-5, with D maybe TRBD2 (5 bases). Sequencing was performed on peripheral blood. CDR3 protein: CASSLAGSETQYF. The CDR3, as DNA: TGTGCCAGCAGTTTGGCGGGCTCGGAGACCCAGTACTTC.